The 10 T cell receptor beta chains given below trace back to one sample, sequenced in a study of blood T cell repertoires in COVID-19. Profiling relied on immunoSEQ multiplex PCR, and the TCRdb table lists in-frame clones only, not all of them. Seen here are some 170,000 clones, roughly 90% observed once, and the top ten hold less than 1.5%. Sequenced: PBMCs or T cells enriched from blood (not recorded which). These receptors were collected from a human donor with acute COVID-19. The donor label of this sample is uncertain.

The chain links TRBV6-4 to TRBJ1-5; tentative D call: TRBD1 (5 bases). Germline V gene lookup returns CDR1 MRHNA and CDR2 SNTAGT. Deletions cut 7 bases from V and 9 bases from J, with 16 bases between. The CDR3 has 13 residues. DNA of the CDR3: TGTGCCAGCACAAGACAGAGGTTAACGCCCCAGCATTTT. This sequence encodes CASTRQRLTPQHF.

The gene calls are TRBV5-1 and TRBJ2-5; 9 nucleotides line up with TRBD2. From germline, CDR1 is SGHRS and CDR2 YFSETQ. CDR3 length: 18 amino acids. The V and J ends lost 3 bases and 2 bases, in that order; junction bases with no gene match: 14. The CDR3 reads CASSSEMGTRGGQETQYF. The CDR3 DNA is TGCGCCAGCAGCTCCGAGATGGGTACGCGGGGGGGACAAGAGACCCAGTACTTC. Based on the CDR3 plus reference TRBV5-1 and TRBJ2-5, the full variable domain is KAGVTQTPRYLIKTRGQQVTLSCSPISGHRSVSWYQQTPGQGLQFLFEYFSETQRNKGNFPGRFSGRQFSNSRSEMNVSTLELGDSALYLCASSSEMGTRGGQETQYFGPGTRLLVL.

The chain recombines TRBV18 with TRBJ2-5, with a tentative D call TRBD1 (5 bases). Trimming took off 4 bases at V and 1 base at J, with 10 bases between the two ends. Germline values: CDR1 KGHSH, CDR2 LQKENI. The CDR3 length is 14 residues. The DNA for the CDR3 is TGTGCCAGCTCACAGTCTCAGGGCCAAGAGACCCAGTACTTC. Residues: CASSQSQGQETQYF.

The V call is TRBV24-1, the J call TRBJ2-3, with D possibly TRBD1 on 6 matching bases. The germline gives CDR1 KGHDR, CDR2 SFDVKD. The CDR3 consists of 21 residues. V lost 3 bases and J lost 0, with 27 bases in between. This CDR3 reads CATSDPSPHPRSGQSTDTQYF. Here the CDR3 DNA reads TGTGCCACCAGTGATCCCAGCCCCCACCCCCGGTCGGGACAAAGCACAGATACGCAGTATTTT.

V is TRBV6-6 and J is TRBJ1-1; possibly TRBD1 for D (6 bases). V was pared by 5 bases and J by 5 bases, with 12 bases between. Germline V gives CDR1 MNHNY, CDR2 SVGAGI (reference sequence). The CDR3 consists of 13 residues. CDR3 region: CASSATGRTEAFF. The CDR3 nucleotides are TGTGCCAGCAGTGCGACAGGTCGGACTGAAGCTTTCTTT.

This chain links TRBV6-5 with TRBJ2-5, with D tentatively TRBD1 (6 bases). Germline V gene sequence: CDR1 MNHEY, CDR2 SVGAGI. V was trimmed by 8 bases and J by 4 bases, leaving 11 bases between them. This CDR3 is built from 12 residues. The CDR3: CASSVGGETQYF. Here the CDR3 DNA reads TGTGCCAGCTCCGTAGGGGGAGAGACCCAGTACTTC.

This clone was recorded a few times. The chain combines TRBV9 with TRBJ1-6; D not resolved. V shed 6 bases and J shed 6 bases, with 13 bases lying between them. The CDR3 has 14 residues. The germline gives CDR1 SGDLS, CDR2 YYNGEE. The CDR3 region has the DNA TGTGCCAGCACCTCGGGGTGGTCTAATTCACCCCTCCACTTT. It codes for CASTSGWSNSPLHF.

The table lists this clone with a count of one. V gene TRBV5-1 combines with J gene TRBJ2-5; 10 positions agree with TRBD1. The germline V gene encodes CDR1 SGHRS and CDR2 YFSETQ. CDR3 length: 14 residues. V dropped 4 bases and J dropped 6; count of bases not matched to a gene: 6. The CDR3 protein is CASSEEGQGQTQYF. CDR3 nucleotides: TGCGCCAGCAGCGAAGAGGGACAGGGGCAGACCCAGTACTTC.

The chain joins TRBV12-3 or TRBV12-4 to TRBJ1-1, with D tentatively TRBD1 (6 bases). This CDR3 is 13 amino acids long. V shed 6 bases and J shed 4 bases, with 12 bases lying between them. The CDR3 sequence: CASRQGPTTEAFF. DNA of the CDR3: TGTGCCAGCAGACAGGGTCCGACCACTGAAGCTTTCTTT.

This clone appeared once. This rearrangement joins TRBV7-3 to TRBJ2-5; the D gene is possibly TRBD1 (6 bases). V was clipped by 1 base and J by 7 bases, with 16 bases between them. Germline values: CDR1 SGHTA, CDR2 FQGTGA. The CDR3 runs to 15 residues. The chain's CDR3 is CASSLSGVQGATQYF. As DNA, the CDR3 is TGTGCCAGCAGCTTAAGTGGCGTACAGGGCGCGACCCAGTACTTC. The full variable domain, completed using reference TRBV7-3 and TRBJ2-5, is GAGVSQTPSNKVTEKGKYVELRCDPISGHTALYWYRQSLGQGPEFLIYFQGTGAADDSGLPNDRFFAVRPEGSVSTLKIQRTERGDSAVYLCASSLSGVQGATQYFGPGTRLLVL.